One sample yielded the 32 T cell receptor beta chains listed below, sequenced in a study of identical twins. MiXCR, applied by TCRdb to the 5' RACE reads, yields one record per CDR3 protein. Of more than 1.5 million distinct CDR3 sequences in the sample, less than 35% were seen once. The sequenced sample was cord blood. Receptors originate from a newborn girl in good health.

The gene calls are TRBV3-1 and TRBJ2-5, with D perhaps assigned TRBD1 or TRBD2 (5 bases each). The CDR3 runs to 16 residues. Germline-derived CDR1 and CDR2 are LGHDT and YNNKEL (reference sequence). V lost 4 bases to trimming and J lost 2 bases, with 17 bases between them. The CDR3 reads CASSPRRGGEQETQYF. In DNA, the CDR3 is TGTGCCAGCAGCCCTCGCCGTGGGGGAGAACAAGAGACCCAGTACTTC.

This clonotype was counted between two and nine times. The chain uses TRBV20-1 and TRBJ1-6, with 11 bases lining up with TRBD1. CDR1 is DFQATT and CDR2 is SNEGSKA in the germline V gene (reference sequence). This CDR3 contains 14 residues. The V segment lost 4 bases and the J segment 14 bases; nucleotides outside the gene matches: 10. The CDR3 DNA sequence: TGCAGTGCTACCTCCCGGGACAGGGGGTTCACCCTCCACTTT. Protein sequence: CSATSRDRGFTLHF.

This clonotype has a handful of counts. J is TRBJ1-5 and V is TRBV20-1, with a weak D call TRBD1 (5 bases). In germline, CDR1 is DFQATT, CDR2 SNEGSKA (reference sequence). The CDR3 runs to 11 residues. CDR3 sequence (DNA): TGCGGGACGGGCCTCAATCAGCCCCAGCATTTT. Encoded protein: CGTGLNQPQHF.

In this sample, this clonotype turned up a few times. This chain connects TRBV6-1 to TRBJ1-2; D remains ambiguous. The V gene's germline CDR1 is MNHNS and CDR2 SASEGT. The CDR3 loop spans 14 amino acids. The V end lost 1 base, the J end lost 1 base, and 7 bases lay between the germline ends. CDR3: CASSEDAYNYGYTF. The DNA for the CDR3 is TGTGCCAGCAGTGAAGACGCGTATAACTATGGCTACACCTTC.

This clonotype was found a few times. The V call is TRBV7-2, the J call TRBJ2-7, with D possibly TRBD2 on 5 matching bases. Trimming stripped 2 bases from V and 4 bases from J, with 15 bases between. Germline-derived CDR1 and CDR2 are SGHTA and FQGNSA. This CDR3 is built from 15 residues. CDR3 region: CASSLWPSSPYEQYF. CDR3 nucleotides: TGTGCCAGCAGCTTATGGCCTAGCAGTCCTTACGAGCAGTACTTC.

This clonotype showed up just a few times. The CDR3 bases are TGTGCCAGCAGCATAAGGGATTCCTATGGCTACACCTTC. The encoded protein is CASSIRDSYGYTF. This rearrangement joins TRBV7-9 to TRBJ1-2; no reliable D call. CDR3 length equals 13 residues. The germline V gene encodes CDR1 SEHNR and CDR2 FQNEAQ (reference sequence). V lost 5 bases and J lost 4, with 11 bases in between.

This clonotype was seen only a few times. The V gene is TRBV4-1, the J gene TRBJ2-3, with D perhaps matching TRBD2 (6 bases). The CDR3 spans 17 residues. V lost 1 base to trimming and J lost 3 bases, with 17 bases between them. Germline loops: CDR1 MGHRA, CDR2 YSYEKL. CDR3 bases: TGCGCCAGCAGCCAAGCCCTCCGGGGGTTATGGACAGATACGCAGTATTTT. Its protein product is CASSQALRGLWTDTQYF.

The gene calls are TRBV7-2 and TRBJ2-3; TRBD2 agrees at 10 bases. The trim removed 4 bases at V and 5 bases at J, leaving 12 bases unmatched. The CDR3 consists of 17 residues. CDR1 and CDR2 (germline): SGHTA, FQGNSA. The CDR3 here is CASSSPELAGYLDTQYF. The CDR3 coding sequence is TGTGCCAGCAGCTCTCCCGAACTAGCGGGGTACCTAGATACGCAGTATTTT.

This chain connects TRBV7-8 to TRBJ1-1, with no clear D. The CDR3 loop spans 12 amino acids. Trimming cost V 0 bases and J 9 bases, with 8 bases left between them. Germline CDR1 is SGHVS and CDR2 is FQNEAQ. The CDR3 nucleotides read TGTGCCAGCAGCTTAGCCGGAGAACAAGCTTTCTTT. Translation gives CASSLAGEQAFF.

V usage is TRBV5-1 and J usage is TRBJ1-1; the D gene is possibly TRBD1 (6 bases). The CDR3 contains 16 residues. CDR1 is SGHRS, CDR2 YFSETQ, per germline. Between the trimmed V and J ends, which lost 4 bases and 0 bases, there was a span of 16 bases. CDR3 sequence (DNA): TGCGCCAGCAGCCGTGGACAGACTCTCATGAACACTGAAGCTTTCTTT. Translated: CASSRGQTLMNTEAFF. The full variable domain, its missing parts supplied by reference TRBV5-1 and TRBJ1-1, is KAGVTQTPRYLIKTRGQQVTLSCSPISGHRSVSWYQQTPGQGLQFLFEYFSETQRNKGNFPGRFSGRQFSNSRSEMNVSTLELGDSALYLCASSRGQTLMNTEAFFGQGTRLTVV.

The chain is built from TRBV3-1 and TRBJ2-2, with 16 nucleotides matching TRBD2. Germline trimming cut 4 bases from V and 5 bases from J; bases unmatched to any gene: 4. The CDR3 loop spans 17 amino acids. CDR1 and CDR2 (germline): LGHDT, YNNKEL (reference sequence). The CDR3 DNA sequence: TGTGCCAGCAGCCTTGGGACTAGCGGGAGGGAAACCGGGGAGCTGTTTTTT. It specifies CASSLGTSGRETGELFF. Variable domain in full (rest from reference TRBV3-1 and TRBJ2-2): DTAVSQTPKYLVTQMGNDKSIKCEQNLGHDTMYWYKQDSKKFLKIMFSYNNKELIINETVPNRFSPKSPDKAHLNLHINSLELGDSAVYFCASSLGTSGRETGELFFGEGSRLTVL.

This clonotype has only a few counts. The chain has TRBV2 and TRBJ1-4; the match to TRBD1 covers 8 bases. Germline V CDR1 and CDR2: SNHLY, FYNNEI. The V gene end was trimmed by 6 bases and the J gene end by 7 bases; junction bases not matched to a gene: 7. The CDR3 length is 14 residues. CDR3 amino acids: CASRTQGATEKLFF. The DNA of the CDR3 is TGTGCCAGCAGAACCCAGGGGGCGACTGAAAAACTGTTTTTT.

The rearrangement links TRBV20-1 to TRBJ1-5, with a tentative D call TRBD1 (5 bases). The V gene's germline CDR1 is DFQATT and CDR2 SNEGSKA (reference sequence). The CDR3 contains 14 residues. V was pared by 3 bases and J by 7 bases, with 16 bases between. CDR3 in DNA: TGCAGTGCTAGTTCCTCAGGGCGGTACCAGCCCCAGCATTTT. This encodes CSASSSGRYQPQHF.

This clonotype was detected a few times. The rearrangement uses TRBV10-3 and TRBJ1-1, with 8 nucleotides matching TRBD1. The V and J ends lost 7 bases and 0 bases, in that order; junction bases with no gene match: 7. This CDR3 is 15 amino acids long. Germline V lookup: CDR1 ENHRY, CDR2 SYGVKD. CDR3 in amino acids: CAITSQTGVNTEAFF. In nucleotides, the CDR3 is TGTGCCATCACTTCCCAGACAGGGGTGAACACTGAAGCTTTCTTT.

The sample holds a few counts of this clonotype. J is TRBJ2-3 and V is TRBV20-1; 10 bases match TRBD2. Trimming took 0 bases from V and 1 from J; bases not matched to a gene: 13. The germline V gene encodes CDR1 DFQATT and CDR2 SNEGSKA (reference sequence). The CDR3 consists of 19 residues. CDR3 in amino acids: CSARDRSASGSSGTDTQYF. In DNA form, the CDR3 reads TGCAGTGCTAGAGATAGGTCGGCTAGCGGGAGCTCTGGCACAGATACGCAGTATTTT.

A few counts support this clonotype. The gene calls are TRBV5-1 and TRBJ2-3; 8 bases agree with TRBD2. CDR3 length equals 15 residues. Germline trimming cut 3 bases from V and 4 bases from J; bases unmatched to any gene: 7. The germline V gene encodes CDR1 SGHRS and CDR2 YFSETQ. Here the CDR3 reads CASSSGTSTPDTQYF. CDR3 coding DNA: TGCGCCAGCAGCTCCGGGACTAGTACCCCAGATACGCAGTATTTT.

This clonotype occurred many times. The V call is TRBV9, the J call TRBJ2-5, with 7 bases matching TRBD1. The ends lost 7 bases at V and 2 bases at J; junction bases unmatched: 5. The CDR3 runs 13 residues. In germline, CDR1 is SGDLS, CDR2 YYNGEE. The CDR3 protein is CASSGTDQETQYF. The CDR3 bases are TGTGCCAGCTCTGGGACAGATCAAGAGACCCAGTACTTC.

V is TRBV7-2 and J is TRBJ2-7; 12 nucleotides match TRBD2. CDR3 length: 13 amino acids. The ends lost 4 bases at V and 6 bases at J; junction bases unmatched: 1. Germline V gives CDR1 SGHTA, CDR2 FQGNSA. The CDR3 here is CASSSSGRAEQYF. The CDR3 bases are TGTGCCAGCAGCTCTAGCGGGAGGGCCGAGCAGTACTTC.

The chain carries TRBV7-9 and TRBJ2-3, with 7 bases fitting TRBD2. Germline V CDR1 and CDR2: SEHNR, FQNEAQ (reference sequence). Unmatched junction bases numbered 13, after V lost 3 bases and J lost 4 bases. The length of the CDR3 is 17 residues. The CDR3 region is CASSFQRDGWGADTQYF. The DNA of the CDR3 is TGTGCCAGCAGCTTTCAGCGGGATGGTTGGGGAGCAGATACGCAGTATTTT.

The table lists this clonotype with many counts. This chain joins TRBV7-9 and TRBJ2-1, with D possibly matching TRBD1 (6 bases). The CDR3 totals 12 residues. V lost 5 bases and J lost 8, with 10 bases in between. Germline CDR1 is SEHNR and CDR2 is FQNEAQ (reference sequence). CDR3 bases: TGTGCCAGCAGCGAACAGGGTTATGAGCAGTTCTTC. This gives the protein CASSEQGYEQFF.

There are many counts of this clonotype. The chain is built from TRBV20-1 and TRBJ2-1; unclear D gene. Germline CDR1 and CDR2: DFQATT and SNEGSKA (reference sequence). The CDR3 covers 14 residues. V lost 5 bases and J 0 bases, leaving 11 bases between the germline ends. The CDR3 DNA is TGCAGTGCTCCTGCCCTCGGCTCCTACAATGAGCAGTTCTTC. The encoded protein is CSAPALGSYNEQFF.

This clonotype occurred a few times. CDR3 sequence reads: CASNKGPFSYEQYF. The DNA for the CDR3 is TGTGCCAGCAATAAGGGGCCCTTCTCCTACGAGCAGTACTTC. The V call is TRBV6-1, the J call TRBJ2-7, with a weak D call TRBD1 (5 bases). The germline CDR1 and CDR2 sequences are MNHNS and SASEGT. Deletions cut 7 bases from V and 0 bases from J, with 13 bases between. The CDR3 is 14 residues long.

This chain joins TRBV7-9 and TRBJ1-1; D unresolved. With 2 bases removed from V and 0 bases from J, the gap between germline ends came to 13 bases. The CDR3 sequence is 16 residues long. Germline V gene lookup returns CDR1 SEHNR and CDR2 FQNEAQ (reference sequence). The CDR3 reads CASSLFLGYMNTEAFF. The CDR3 bases are TGTGCCAGCAGCTTATTCTTGGGGTACATGAACACTGAAGCTTTCTTT.

The chain couples TRBV20-1 to TRBJ2-5; D may be TRBD2 (5 bases). With the DNA end fitting TRBJ2-1 better, the J assignment may be wrong. CDR3 length: 12 amino acids. From germline, CDR1 is DFQATT and CDR2 SNEGSKA (reference sequence). CDR3 DNA: TGCAGTGGGAGCGGTAGACAAGAGACCCAGTTCTTC. Encoded protein: CSGSGRQETQFF.

Note on this clonotype: One junction end does not reproduce the germline sequence, and a read error may be involved. The V gene is TRBV4-2, the J gene TRBJ2-1; D gene uncertain. CDR1 is LGHNA and CDR2 is YNFKEQ in the germline V gene. The CDR3 is 14 amino acids. The CDR3 reads CAGSQDLVGNEQFF. The CDR3 DNA reads as TGTGCCGGCAGCCAAGACCTAGTAGGGAATGAGCAGTTCTTC.

This chain joins TRBV19 and TRBJ2-5; 12 bases are a match to TRBD2. Per the germline V gene, CDR1 is LNHDA and CDR2 is SQIVND (reference sequence). This CDR3 contains 15 residues. Trimming at V came to 8 bases and at J to 2 bases, leaving 6 bases not matched to a gene. This CDR3 reads CASAGLAGAQETQYF. As DNA, the CDR3 is TGTGCCAGTGCGGGACTAGCGGGCGCTCAAGAGACCCAGTACTTC.

The V and J genes are TRBV7-9 and TRBJ2-1; 8 bases fit TRBD1. There are 13 residues in the CDR3. CDR1 is SEHNR and CDR2 is FQNEAQ in the germline V gene (reference sequence). Trimming cost V 5 bases and J 7 bases; bases outside gene matches: 4. This CDR3 is CASSDRGRNEQFF. CDR3 DNA sequence: TGTGCCAGCAGCGACAGGGGTAGGAATGAGCAGTTCTTC.

The chain joins TRBV7-9 to TRBJ1-5; possibly TRBD1 for D (5 bases). The CDR3 covers 12 residues. V lost 5 bases and J 13 bases, leaving 15 bases between the germline ends. The V gene's germline CDR1 is SEHNR and CDR2 FQNEAQ (reference sequence). The CDR3 loop is CASSPAGTTQHF. DNA of the CDR3: TGTGCCAGCAGCCCGGCGGGGACTACTCAGCATTTT.

This clonotype has a count of ten or more. The CDR3: CASSPDRDQPQHF. CDR3 bases: TGTGCCAGCAGTCCCGACAGGGATCAGCCCCAGCATTTT. This sequence joins TRBV12-3 or TRBV12-4 and TRBJ1-5; TRBD1 agrees at 7 bases. V gave up 5 bases and J gave up 5 bases; unmatched junction bases: 3. CDR3 length: 13 amino acids.

This chain links TRBV27 with TRBJ2-7; the D gene is possibly TRBD2 (6 bases). This CDR3 comprises 16 residues. Between the trimmed V and J ends, which lost 2 bases and 3 bases, there was a span of 17 bases. Germline V gene data show CDR1 as MNHEY and CDR2 as SMNVEV (reference sequence). In DNA, the CDR3 is TGTGCCAGCAGTTTAGGGAGTAGGGGCGGGAACTACGAGCAGTACTTC. As protein: CASSLGSRGGNYEQYF.

The chain carries TRBV15 and TRBJ1-1; no firm D call. The germline CDR1 and CDR2 sequences are LNHNV and YYDKDF (reference sequence). Between the trimmed V and J ends, which lost 4 bases and 0 bases, there was a span of 12 bases. This CDR3 has 15 residues. CDR3 protein: CATSTLRRLNTEAFF. In nucleotides, the CDR3 is TGTGCCACCAGCACCCTACGGAGGCTGAACACTGAAGCTTTCTTT.

The V and J genes are TRBV10-3 and TRBJ2-3; D is unclear. Trimming stripped 5 bases from V and 3 bases from J, with 12 bases between. Germline CDR1 and CDR2: ENHRY and SYGVKD. The CDR3 covers 14 residues. The CDR3 sequence is CAISFGPRTDTQYF. The CDR3 region has the DNA TGTGCCATCAGTTTCGGACCAAGAACAGATACGCAGTATTTT.